This TCR beta chain originates from a study of T cells of healthy individuals. The CDR3 contains 14 residues. V dropped 4 bases and J dropped 2; count of bases not matched to a gene: 3. Germline V CDR1 and CDR2: LGHNA, YSLEER. Via MiXCR, TCRdb re-called the 5' RACE reads, giving one row per CDR3 protein. The data hold around 98,000 distinct CDR3 sequences, with 17% observed a single time. This clonotype occurred many times. The sequence was collected from a human donor in good health. The rearrangement links TRBV4-3 to TRBJ2-7, with TRBD1 matching over 9 bases. Here the CDR3 DNA reads TGCGCCAGCAGCCCTGGACAGGGGACCTACGAGCAGTACTTC. It translates to CASSPGQGTYEQYF.